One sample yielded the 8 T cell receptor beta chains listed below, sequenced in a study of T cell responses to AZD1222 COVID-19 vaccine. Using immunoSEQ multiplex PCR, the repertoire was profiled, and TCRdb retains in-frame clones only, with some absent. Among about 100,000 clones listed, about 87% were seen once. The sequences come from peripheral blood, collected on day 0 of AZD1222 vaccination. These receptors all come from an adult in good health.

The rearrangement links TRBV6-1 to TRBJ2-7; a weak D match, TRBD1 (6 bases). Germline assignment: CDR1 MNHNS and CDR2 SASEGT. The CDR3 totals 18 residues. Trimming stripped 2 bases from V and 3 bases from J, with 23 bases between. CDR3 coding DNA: TGTGCCAGCAGTGAATATGAGAACGTGCAGGGGTTTATCTACGAGCAGTACTTC. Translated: CASSEYENVQGFIYEQYF.

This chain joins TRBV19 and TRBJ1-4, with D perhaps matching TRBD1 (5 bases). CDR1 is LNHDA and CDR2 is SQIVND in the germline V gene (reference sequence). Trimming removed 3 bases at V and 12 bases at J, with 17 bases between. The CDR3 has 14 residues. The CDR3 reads CASSIGPSLGELFF. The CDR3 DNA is TGTGCCAGTAGTATCGGGCCGTCTCTGGGGGAACTGTTTTTT.

CDR3 bases: TGTGCCAGTAGTCCCCGGGGACTAGCGGGTGGCTACGAGCAGTACTTC. It codes for CASSPRGLAGGYEQYF. The chain couples TRBV19 to TRBJ2-7; TRBD2 agrees at 12 bases. The V gene's germline CDR1 is LNHDA and CDR2 SQIVND (reference sequence). The CDR3 sequence is 16 residues long. The trim removed 5 bases at V and 3 bases at J, leaving 8 bases unmatched.

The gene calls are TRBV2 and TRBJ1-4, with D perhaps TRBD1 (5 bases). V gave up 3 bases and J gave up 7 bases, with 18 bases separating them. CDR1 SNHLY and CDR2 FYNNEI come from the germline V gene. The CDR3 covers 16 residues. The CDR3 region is CASSDMGERWGEKLFF. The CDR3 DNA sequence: TGTGCCAGCAGTGATATGGGGGAACGGTGGGGTGAAAAACTGTTTTTT.

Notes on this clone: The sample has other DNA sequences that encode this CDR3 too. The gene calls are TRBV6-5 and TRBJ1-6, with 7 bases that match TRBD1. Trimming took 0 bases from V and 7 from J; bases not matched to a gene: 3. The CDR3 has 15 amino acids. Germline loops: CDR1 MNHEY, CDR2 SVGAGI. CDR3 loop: CASSYSRDRNSPLHF. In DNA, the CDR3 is TGTGCCAGCAGTTACTCCCGGGACAGAAATTCACCCCTCCACTTT.

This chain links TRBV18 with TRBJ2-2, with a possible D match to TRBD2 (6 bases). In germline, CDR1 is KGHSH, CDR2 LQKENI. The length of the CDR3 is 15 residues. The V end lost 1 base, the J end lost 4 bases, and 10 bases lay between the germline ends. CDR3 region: CASSPRTTSTGELFF. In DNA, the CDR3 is TGTGCCAGCTCACCACGGACTACTTCCACCGGGGAGCTGTTTTTT.

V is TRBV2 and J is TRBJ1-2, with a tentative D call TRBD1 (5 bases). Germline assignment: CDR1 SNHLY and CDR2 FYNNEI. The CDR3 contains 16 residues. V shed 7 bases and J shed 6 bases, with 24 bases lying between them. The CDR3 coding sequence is TGTGCCAGCACCTCAGGGCGCAGGGCAGGAGGCGATGGCTACACCTTC. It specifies CASTSGRRAGGDGYTF.

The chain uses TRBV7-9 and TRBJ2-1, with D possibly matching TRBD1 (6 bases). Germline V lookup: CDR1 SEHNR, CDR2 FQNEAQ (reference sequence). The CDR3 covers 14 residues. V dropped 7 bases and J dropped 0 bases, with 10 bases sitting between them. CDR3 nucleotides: TGTGCCAGCACCCTAGGGGGCTCCTACAATGAGCAGTTCTTC. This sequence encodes CASTLGGSYNEQFF.